This T cell receptor (beta chain) derives from a study of blood T cell repertoires in COVID-19. Germline V lookup: CDR1 LNHDA, CDR2 SQIVND (reference sequence). The CDR3 runs to 14 residues. V was clipped by 6 bases and J by 8 bases; unmatched bases: 6. In the authors' methods: Nucleated cell number was recorded as an estimate derived from reference gene primer amplification. TCRdb keeps only in-frame clones here, not all; method: immunoSEQ multiplex PCR. The V and J calls and clone size are taken from that table; D and trimming were inferred from the DNA. The sample has over 150,000 clones, approximately 80% seen once; the top ten hold about 12%. The Seattle patients joined while their infection was active and were tracked longitudinally afterward.

This TCR derives from a woman aged 60-75 years with COVID-19, enrolled during active disease. V is TRBV19 and J is TRBJ1-4, with 10 bases that match TRBD1. Material for sequencing was peripheral blood. CDR3 in DNA: TGTGCCAGTAGCACGACAGGGGGCGCGGAAAAACTGTTTTTT. It is translated as CASSTTGGAEKLFF.